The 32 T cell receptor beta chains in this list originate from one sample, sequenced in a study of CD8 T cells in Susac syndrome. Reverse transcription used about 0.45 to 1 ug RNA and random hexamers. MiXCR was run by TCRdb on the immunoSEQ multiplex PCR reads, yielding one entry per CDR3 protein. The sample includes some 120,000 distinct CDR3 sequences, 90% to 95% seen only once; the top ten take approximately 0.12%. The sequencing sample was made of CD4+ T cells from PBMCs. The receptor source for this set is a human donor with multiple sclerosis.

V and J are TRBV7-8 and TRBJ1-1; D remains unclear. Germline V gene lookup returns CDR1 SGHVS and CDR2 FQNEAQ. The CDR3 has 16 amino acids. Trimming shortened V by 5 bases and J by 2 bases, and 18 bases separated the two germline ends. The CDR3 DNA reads TGTGCCAGCAGCCCAAACCTGATAGGGCGAAACACTGAAGCTTTCTTT. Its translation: CASSPNLIGRNTEAFF.

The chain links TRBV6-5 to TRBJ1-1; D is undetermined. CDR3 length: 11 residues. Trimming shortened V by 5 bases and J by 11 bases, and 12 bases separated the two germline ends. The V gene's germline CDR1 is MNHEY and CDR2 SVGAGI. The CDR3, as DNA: TGTGCCAGCAGTGATGGGCGGGTGGCTTTCTTT. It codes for CASSDGRVAFF.

CDR3 sequence: CAWWSRDGNTIYF. Here the CDR3 DNA reads TGTGCCTGGTGGTCCCGGGATGGAAACACCATATATTTT. V gene TRBV30 combines with J gene TRBJ1-3; D unresolved. V gave up 5 bases and J gave up 3 bases, with 11 bases separating them. This CDR3 region has 13 residues. Per germline, CDR1 GTSNPN and CDR2 SVGIG (reference sequence).

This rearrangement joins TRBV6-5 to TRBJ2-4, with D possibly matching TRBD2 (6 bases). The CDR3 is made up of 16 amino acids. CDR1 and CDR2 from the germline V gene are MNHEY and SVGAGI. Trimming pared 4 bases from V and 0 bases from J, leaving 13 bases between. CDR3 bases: TGTGCCAGCAGTTCCTCGGGACTCCTAGCCAAAAACATTCAGTACTTC. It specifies CASSSSGLLAKNIQYF.

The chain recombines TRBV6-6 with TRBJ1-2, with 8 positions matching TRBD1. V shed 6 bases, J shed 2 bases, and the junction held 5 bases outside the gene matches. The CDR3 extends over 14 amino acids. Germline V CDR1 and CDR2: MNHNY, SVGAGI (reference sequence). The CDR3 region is CASSYGTGNYGYTF. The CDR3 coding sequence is TGTGCCAGCAGCTACGGGACAGGCAACTATGGCTACACCTTC.

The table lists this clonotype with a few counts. CDR3: CASSQGLNTEAFF. CDR3 coding DNA: TGTGCCAGCAGTCAGGGGTTGAACACTGAAGCTTTCTTT. The chain joins TRBV12-3 or TRBV12-4 to TRBJ1-1, with D possibly matching TRBD1 (6 bases). V was cut by 5 bases and J by 0 bases, with 7 bases left in between. The CDR3 totals 13 residues.

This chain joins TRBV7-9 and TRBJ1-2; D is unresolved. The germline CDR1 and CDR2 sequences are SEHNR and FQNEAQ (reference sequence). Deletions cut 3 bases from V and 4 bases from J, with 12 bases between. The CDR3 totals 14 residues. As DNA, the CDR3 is TGTGCCAGCAGCTTCCAGCAACAACTCTATGGCTACACCTTC. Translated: CASSFQQQLYGYTF. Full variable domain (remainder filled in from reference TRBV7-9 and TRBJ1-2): DTGVSQNPRHKITKRGQNVTFRCDPISEHNRLYWYRQTLGQGPEFLTYFQNEAQLEKSRLLSDRFSAERPKGSFSTLEIQRTEQGDSAMYLCASSFQQQLYGYTFGSGTRLTVV.

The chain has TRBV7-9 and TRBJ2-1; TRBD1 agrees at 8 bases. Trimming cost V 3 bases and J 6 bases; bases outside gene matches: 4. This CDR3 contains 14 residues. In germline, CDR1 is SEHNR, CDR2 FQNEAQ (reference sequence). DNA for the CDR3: TGTGCCAGCAGCTTGTCGGGACAGGTCAATGAGCAGTTCTTC. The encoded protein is CASSLSGQVNEQFF. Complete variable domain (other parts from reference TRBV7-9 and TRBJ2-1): DTGVSQNPRHKITKRGQNVTFRCDPISEHNRLYWYRQTLGQGPEFLTYFQNEAQLEKSRLLSDRFSAERPKGSFSTLEIQRTEQGDSAMYLCASSLSGQVNEQFFGPGTRLTVL.

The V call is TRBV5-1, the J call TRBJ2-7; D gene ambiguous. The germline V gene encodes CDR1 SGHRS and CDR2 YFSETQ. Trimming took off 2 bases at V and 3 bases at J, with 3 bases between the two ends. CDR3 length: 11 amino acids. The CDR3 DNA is TGCGCCAGCAGCTTTTACTACGAGCAGTACTTC. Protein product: CASSFYYEQYF.

CDR3 sequence (DNA): TGTGCCAGCAGCCCGGCCGGGACTAGAGGGGCCTACGAGCAGTACTTC. It specifies CASSPAGTRGAYEQYF. The V gene is TRBV11-2, the J gene TRBJ2-7; 8 nucleotides agree with TRBD2. Unmatched junction bases numbered 11, after V lost 5 bases and J lost 2 bases. The CDR3 totals 16 residues. The germline CDR1 and CDR2 sequences are SGHAT and FQNNGV.

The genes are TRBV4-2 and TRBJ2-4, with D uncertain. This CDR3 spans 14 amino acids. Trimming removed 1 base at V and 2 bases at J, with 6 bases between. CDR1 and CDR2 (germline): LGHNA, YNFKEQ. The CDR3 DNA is TGTGCCAGCAGCCAAGGGGAAACCAAAAACATTCAGTACTTC. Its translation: CASSQGETKNIQYF.

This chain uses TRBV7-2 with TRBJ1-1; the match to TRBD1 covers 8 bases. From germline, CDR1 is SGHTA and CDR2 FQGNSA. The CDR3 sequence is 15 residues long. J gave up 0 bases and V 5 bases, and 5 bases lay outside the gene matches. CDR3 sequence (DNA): TGTGCCAGCAGCGCTCGACAGGGGATGAACACTGAAGCTTTCTTT. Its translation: CASSARQGMNTEAFF.

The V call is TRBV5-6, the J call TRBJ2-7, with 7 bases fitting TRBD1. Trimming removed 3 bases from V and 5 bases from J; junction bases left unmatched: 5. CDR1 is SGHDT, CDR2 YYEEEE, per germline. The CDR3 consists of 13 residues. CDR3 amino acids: CASSSTGRNEQYF. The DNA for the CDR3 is TGTGCCAGCAGCTCGACAGGGCGCAACGAGCAGTACTTC.

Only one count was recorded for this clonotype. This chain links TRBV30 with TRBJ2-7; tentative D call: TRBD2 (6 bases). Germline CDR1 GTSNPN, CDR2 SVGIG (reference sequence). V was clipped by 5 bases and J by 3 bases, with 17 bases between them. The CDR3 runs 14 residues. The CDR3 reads CAWGGTEVYYEQYF. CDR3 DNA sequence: TGTGCCTGGGGCGGGACTGAGGTTTACTACGAGCAGTACTTC.

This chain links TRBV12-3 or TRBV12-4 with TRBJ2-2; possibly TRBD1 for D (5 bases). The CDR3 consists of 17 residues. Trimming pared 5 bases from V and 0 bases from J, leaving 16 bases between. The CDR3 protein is CASSPPTAQPNTGELFF. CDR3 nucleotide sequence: TGTGCCAGCAGTCCTCCGACAGCCCAACCGAACACCGGGGAGCTGTTTTTT.

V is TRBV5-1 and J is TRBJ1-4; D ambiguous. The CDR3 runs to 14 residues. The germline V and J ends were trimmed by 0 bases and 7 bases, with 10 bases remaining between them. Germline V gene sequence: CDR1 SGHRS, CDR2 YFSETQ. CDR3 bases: TGCGCCAGCAGCTTGGCCAGCAGTATTGAAAAACTGTTTTTT. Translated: CASSLASSIEKLFF.

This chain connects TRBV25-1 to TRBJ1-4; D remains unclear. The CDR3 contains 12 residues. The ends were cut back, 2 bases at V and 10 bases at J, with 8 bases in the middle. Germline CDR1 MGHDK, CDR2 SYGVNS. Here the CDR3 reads CASSELERKLFF. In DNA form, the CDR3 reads TGTGCCAGCAGTGAACTGGAGAGAAAACTGTTTTTT.

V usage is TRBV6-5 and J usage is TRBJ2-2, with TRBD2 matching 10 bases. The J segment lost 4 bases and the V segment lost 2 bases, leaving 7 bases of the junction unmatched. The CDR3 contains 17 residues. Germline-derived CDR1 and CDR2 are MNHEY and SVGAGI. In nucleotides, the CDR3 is TGTGCCAGCAGTTACCCGAGCGGGAGGGGCGGCACCGGGGAGCTGTTTTTT. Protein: CASSYPSGRGGTGELFF.

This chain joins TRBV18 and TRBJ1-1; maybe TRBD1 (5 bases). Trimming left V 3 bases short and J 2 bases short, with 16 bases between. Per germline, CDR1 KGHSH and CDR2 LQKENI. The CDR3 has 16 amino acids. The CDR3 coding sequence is TGTGCCAGCTCACCCCTTCCATCCAGGGCCAACACTGAAGCTTTCTTT. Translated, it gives CASSPLPSRANTEAFF. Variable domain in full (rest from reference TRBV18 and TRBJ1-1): NAGVMQNPRHLVRRRGQEARLRCSPMKGHSHVYWYRQLPEEGLKFMVYLQKENIIDESGMPKERFSAEFPKEGPSILRIQQVVRGDSAAYFCASSPLPSRANTEAFFGQGTRLTVV.

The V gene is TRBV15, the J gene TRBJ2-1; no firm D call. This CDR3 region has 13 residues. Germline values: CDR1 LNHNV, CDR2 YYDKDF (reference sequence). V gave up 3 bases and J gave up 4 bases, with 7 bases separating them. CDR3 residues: CATSRGFYNEQFF. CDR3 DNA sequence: TGTGCCACCAGCAGGGGATTTTACAATGAGCAGTTCTTC.

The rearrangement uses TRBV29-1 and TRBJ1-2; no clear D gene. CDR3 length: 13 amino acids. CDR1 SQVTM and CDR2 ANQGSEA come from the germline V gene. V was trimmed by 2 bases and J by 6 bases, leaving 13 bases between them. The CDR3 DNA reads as TGCAGCGTTGAATCAAAGGAAACGGATGGCTACACCTTC. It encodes CSVESKETDGYTF.

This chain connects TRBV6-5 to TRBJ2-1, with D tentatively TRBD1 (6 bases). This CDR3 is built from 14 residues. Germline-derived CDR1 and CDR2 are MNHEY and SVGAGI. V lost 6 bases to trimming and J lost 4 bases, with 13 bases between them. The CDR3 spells CASSRGQTYNEQFF. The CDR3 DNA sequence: TGTGCCAGCAGCCGAGGACAGACTTACAATGAGCAGTTCTTC.

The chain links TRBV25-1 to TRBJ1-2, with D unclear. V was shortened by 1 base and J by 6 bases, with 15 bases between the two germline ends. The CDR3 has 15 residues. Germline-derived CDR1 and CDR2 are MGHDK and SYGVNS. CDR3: CASSEWVITGDGYTF. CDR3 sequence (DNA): TGTGCCAGCAGTGAATGGGTTATTACGGGTGATGGCTACACCTTC.

The CDR3 bases are TGTGCCTGGAGAGGTATACAAGGATTGGTCTATGGCTACACCTTC. This gives the protein CAWRGIQGLVYGYTF. The rearrangement links TRBV30 to TRBJ1-2, with D unresolved. The germline V and J ends were trimmed by 3 bases and 4 bases, with 18 bases remaining between them. CDR3 length equals 15 residues. Germline CDR1 and CDR2: GTSNPN and SVGIG (reference sequence).

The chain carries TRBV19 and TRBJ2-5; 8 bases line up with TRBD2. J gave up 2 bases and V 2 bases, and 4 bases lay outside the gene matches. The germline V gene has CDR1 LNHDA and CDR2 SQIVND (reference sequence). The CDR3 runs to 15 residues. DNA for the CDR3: TGTGCCAGTAGTATAAGACTAGCGTCGCAAGAGACCCAGTACTTC. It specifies CASSIRLASQETQYF.

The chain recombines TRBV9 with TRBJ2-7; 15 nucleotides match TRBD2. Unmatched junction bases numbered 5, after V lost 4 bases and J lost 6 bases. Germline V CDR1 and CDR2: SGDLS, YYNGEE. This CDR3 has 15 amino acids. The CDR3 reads CASSTGTSGGFEQYF. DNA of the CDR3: TGTGCCAGCAGCACCGGGACTAGCGGGGGGTTCGAGCAGTACTTC.

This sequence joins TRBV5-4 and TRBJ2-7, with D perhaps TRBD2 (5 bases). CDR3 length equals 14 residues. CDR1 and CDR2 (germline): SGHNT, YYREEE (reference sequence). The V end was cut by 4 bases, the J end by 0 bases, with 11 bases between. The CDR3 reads CASSPAGGSYEQYF. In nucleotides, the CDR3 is TGTGCCAGCAGCCCGGCGGGCGGCTCCTACGAGCAGTACTTC.

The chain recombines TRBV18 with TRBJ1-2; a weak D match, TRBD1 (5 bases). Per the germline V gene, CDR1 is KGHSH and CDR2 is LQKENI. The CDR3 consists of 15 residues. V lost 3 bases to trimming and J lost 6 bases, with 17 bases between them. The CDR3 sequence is CASSPGEHPSHGYTF. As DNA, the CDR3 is TGTGCCAGCTCACCGGGGGAACACCCGAGCCATGGCTACACCTTC.

Here the CDR3 DNA reads TGTGCCAGCAGCTTGGACCCCGACCCACCCCTCCACTTT. Its protein product is CASSLDPDPPLHF. V is TRBV5-4 and J is TRBJ1-6; D uncertain. Germline CDR1 SGHNT, CDR2 YYREEE (reference sequence). This CDR3 has 13 residues. Deletions cut 0 bases from V and 11 bases from J, with 9 bases between.

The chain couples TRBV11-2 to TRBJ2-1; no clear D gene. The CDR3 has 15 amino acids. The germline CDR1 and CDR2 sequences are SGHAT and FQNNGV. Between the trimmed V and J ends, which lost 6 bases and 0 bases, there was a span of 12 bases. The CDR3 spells CASSPGRLSYNEQFF. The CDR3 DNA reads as TGTGCCAGCAGTCCCGGACGCCTCTCCTACAATGAGCAGTTCTTC.

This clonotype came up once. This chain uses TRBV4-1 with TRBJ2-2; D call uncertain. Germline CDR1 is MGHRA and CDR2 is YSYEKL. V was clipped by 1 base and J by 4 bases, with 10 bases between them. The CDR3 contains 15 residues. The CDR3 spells CASSQAGLGTGELFF. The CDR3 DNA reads TGCGCCAGCAGCCAAGCTGGGCTAGGCACCGGGGAGCTGTTTTTT.

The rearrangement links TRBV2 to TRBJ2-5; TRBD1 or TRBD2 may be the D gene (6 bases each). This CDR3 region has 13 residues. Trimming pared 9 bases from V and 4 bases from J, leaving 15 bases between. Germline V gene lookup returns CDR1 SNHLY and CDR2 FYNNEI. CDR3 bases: TGTGCCAGTTCGGGGGCTAGAGGAGAGACCCAGTACTTC. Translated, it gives CASSGARGETQYF.